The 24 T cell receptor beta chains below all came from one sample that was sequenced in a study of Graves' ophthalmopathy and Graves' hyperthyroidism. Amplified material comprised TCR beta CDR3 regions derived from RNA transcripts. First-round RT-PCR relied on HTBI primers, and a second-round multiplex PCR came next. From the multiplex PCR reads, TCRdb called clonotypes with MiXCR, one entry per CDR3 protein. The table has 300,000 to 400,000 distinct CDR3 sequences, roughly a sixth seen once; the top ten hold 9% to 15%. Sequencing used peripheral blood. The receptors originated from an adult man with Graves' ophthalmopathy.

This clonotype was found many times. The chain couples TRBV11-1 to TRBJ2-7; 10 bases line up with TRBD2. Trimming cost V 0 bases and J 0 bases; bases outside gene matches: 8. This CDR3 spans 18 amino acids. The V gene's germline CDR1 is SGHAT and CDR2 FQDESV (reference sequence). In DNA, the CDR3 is TGTGCCAGCAGCTTAGCGATAGCGGGAGGACCGGACTCCTACGAGCAGTACTTC. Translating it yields CASSLAIAGGPDSYEQYF.

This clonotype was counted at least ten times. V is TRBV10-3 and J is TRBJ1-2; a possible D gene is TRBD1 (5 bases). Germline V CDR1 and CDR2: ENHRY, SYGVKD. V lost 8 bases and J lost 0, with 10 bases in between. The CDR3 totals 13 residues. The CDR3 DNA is TGTGCCATCGGGGCGGCTGCTAACTATGGCTACACCTTC. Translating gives CAIGAAANYGYTF.

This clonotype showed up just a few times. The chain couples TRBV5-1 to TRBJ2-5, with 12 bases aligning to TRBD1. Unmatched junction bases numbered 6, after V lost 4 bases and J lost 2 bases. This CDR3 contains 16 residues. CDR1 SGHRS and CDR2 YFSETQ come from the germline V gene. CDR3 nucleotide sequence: TGCGCCAGCAGCCCCGGGACAGGGGGCCGGCAAGAGACCCAGTACTTC. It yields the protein CASSPGTGGRQETQYF.

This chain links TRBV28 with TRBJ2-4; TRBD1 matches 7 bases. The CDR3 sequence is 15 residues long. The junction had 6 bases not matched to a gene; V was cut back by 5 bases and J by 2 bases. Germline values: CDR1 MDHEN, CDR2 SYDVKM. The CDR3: CASSGLGQPKNIQYF. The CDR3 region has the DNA TGTGCCAGCAGTGGATTGGGACAGCCCAAAAACATTCAGTACTTC.

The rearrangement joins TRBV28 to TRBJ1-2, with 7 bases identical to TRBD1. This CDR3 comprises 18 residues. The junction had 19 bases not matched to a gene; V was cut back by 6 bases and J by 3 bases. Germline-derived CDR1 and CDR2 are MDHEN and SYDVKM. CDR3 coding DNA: TGTGCCAGCAGCCAACACGGACAGGCTTCCATGAAGGACTATGGCTACACCTTC. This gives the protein CASSQHGQASMKDYGYTF.

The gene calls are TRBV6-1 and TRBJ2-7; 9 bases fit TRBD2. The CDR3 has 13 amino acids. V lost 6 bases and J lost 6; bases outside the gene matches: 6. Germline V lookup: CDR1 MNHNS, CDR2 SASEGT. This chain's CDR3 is CASRASGNPEQYF. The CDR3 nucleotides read TGTGCCAGCAGGGCTAGCGGGAACCCCGAGCAGTACTTC.

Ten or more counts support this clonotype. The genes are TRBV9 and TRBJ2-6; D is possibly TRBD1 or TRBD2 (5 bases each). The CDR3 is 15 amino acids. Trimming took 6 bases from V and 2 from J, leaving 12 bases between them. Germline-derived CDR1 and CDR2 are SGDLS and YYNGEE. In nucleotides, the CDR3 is TGTGCCAGCATGAATGAGGGGCCTGGGGCCAACGTCCTGACTTTC. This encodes CASMNEGPGANVLTF.

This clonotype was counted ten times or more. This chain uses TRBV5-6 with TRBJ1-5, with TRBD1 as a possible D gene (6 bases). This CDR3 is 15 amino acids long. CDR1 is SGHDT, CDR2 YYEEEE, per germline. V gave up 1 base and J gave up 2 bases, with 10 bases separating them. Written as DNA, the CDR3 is TGTGCCAGCAGCTTGACAGGGACGGGCAATCAGCCCCAGCATTTT. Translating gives CASSLTGTGNQPQHF.

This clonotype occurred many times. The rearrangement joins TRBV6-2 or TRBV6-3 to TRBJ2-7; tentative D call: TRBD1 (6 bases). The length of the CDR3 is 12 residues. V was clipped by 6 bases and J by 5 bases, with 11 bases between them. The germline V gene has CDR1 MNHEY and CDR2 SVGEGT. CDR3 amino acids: CASSHNRDEQYF. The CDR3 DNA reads TGTGCCAGCAGCCACAACAGGGACGAGCAGTACTTC.

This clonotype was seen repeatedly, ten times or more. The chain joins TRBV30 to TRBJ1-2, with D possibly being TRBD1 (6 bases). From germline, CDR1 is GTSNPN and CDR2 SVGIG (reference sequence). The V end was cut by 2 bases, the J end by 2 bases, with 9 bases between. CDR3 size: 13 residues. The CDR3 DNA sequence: TGTGCCTGGAGTAGGGGACAAAACTATGGCTACACCTTC. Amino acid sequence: CAWSRGQNYGYTF.

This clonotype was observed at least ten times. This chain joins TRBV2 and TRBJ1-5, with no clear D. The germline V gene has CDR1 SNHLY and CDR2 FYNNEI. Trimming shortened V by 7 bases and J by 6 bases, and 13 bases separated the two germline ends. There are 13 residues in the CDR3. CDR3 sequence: CASTRYRRQPQHF. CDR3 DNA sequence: TGTGCCAGCACCAGATATAGGCGTCAGCCCCAGCATTTT. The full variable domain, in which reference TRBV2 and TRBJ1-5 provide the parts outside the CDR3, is EPEVTQTPSHQVTQMGQEVILRCVPISNHLYFYWYRQILGQKVEFLVSFYNNEISEKSEIFDDQFSVERPDGSNFTLKIRSTKLEDSAMYFCASTRYRRQPQHFGDGTRLSIL.

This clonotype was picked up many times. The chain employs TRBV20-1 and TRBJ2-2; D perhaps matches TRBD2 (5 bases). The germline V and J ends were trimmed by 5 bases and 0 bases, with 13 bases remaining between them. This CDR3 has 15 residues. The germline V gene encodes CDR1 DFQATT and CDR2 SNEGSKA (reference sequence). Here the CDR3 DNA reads TGCAGTGCTCTTCTAGCTTCAACGAACACCGGGGAGCTGTTTTTT. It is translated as CSALLASTNTGELFF.

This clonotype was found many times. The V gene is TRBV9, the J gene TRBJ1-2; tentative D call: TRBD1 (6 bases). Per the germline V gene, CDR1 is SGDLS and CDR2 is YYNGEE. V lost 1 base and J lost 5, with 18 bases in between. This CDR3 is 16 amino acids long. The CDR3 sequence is CASSVMIGDNTYGYTF. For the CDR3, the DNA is TGTGCCAGCAGCGTAATGATCGGGGACAATACATATGGCTACACCTTC.

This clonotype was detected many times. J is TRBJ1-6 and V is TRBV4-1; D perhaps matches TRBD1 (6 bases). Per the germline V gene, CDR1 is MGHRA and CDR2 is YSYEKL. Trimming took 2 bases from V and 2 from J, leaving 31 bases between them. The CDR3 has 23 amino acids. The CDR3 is CASSQTIHSDRIPFVAYNSPLHF. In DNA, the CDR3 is TGCGCCAGCAGCCAAACAATTCACTCGGACAGAATTCCGTTCGTCGCCTATAATTCACCCCTCCACTTT.

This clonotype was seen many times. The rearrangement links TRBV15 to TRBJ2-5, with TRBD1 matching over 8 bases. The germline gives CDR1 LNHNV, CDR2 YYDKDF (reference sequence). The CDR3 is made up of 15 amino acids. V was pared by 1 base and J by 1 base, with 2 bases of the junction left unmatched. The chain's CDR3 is CATSRGQGIQETQYF. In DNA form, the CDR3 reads TGTGCCACCAGCAGAGGACAGGGGATCCAAGAGACCCAGTACTTC.

The CDR3 reads CSAQTGRGGMNTEAFF. CDR3 nucleotides: TGCAGTGCTCAGACAGGGAGGGGGGGGATGAACACTGAAGCTTTCTTT. This sequence joins TRBV20-1 and TRBJ1-1; 7 positions agree with TRBD1. From germline, CDR1 is DFQATT and CDR2 SNEGSKA (reference sequence). This CDR3 comprises 16 residues. V shed 5 bases, J shed 0 bases, and the junction held 12 bases outside the gene matches.

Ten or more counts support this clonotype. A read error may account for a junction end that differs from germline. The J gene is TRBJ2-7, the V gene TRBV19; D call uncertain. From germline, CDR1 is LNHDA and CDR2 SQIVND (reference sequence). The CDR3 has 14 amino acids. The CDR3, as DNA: TGTGCCAGTAGTGTAGAGGAAAGCTCCTACGAGCAGTACTTC. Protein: CASSVEESSYEQYF.

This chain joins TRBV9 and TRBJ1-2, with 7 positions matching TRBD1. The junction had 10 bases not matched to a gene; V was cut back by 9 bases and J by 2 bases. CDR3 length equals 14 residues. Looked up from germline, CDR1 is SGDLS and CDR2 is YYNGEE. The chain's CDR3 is CATSGGTANYGYTF. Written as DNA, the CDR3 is TGTGCCACCTCAGGGGGGACGGCAAACTATGGCTACACCTTC.

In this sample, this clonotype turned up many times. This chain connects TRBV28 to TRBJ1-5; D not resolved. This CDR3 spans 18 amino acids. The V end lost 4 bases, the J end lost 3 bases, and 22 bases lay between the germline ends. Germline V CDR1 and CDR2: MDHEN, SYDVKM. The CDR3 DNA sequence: TGTGCCAGCAGTTCCGTTTCAGGTTCTTCCCGCTACAATCAGCCCCAGCATTTT. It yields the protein CASSSVSGSSRYNQPQHF.

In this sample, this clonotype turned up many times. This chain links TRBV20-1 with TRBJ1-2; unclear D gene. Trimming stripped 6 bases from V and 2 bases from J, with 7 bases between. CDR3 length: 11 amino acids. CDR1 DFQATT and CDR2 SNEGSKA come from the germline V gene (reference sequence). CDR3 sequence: CSAMGNYGYTF. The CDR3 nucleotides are TGCAGTGCCATGGGGAACTATGGCTACACCTTC.

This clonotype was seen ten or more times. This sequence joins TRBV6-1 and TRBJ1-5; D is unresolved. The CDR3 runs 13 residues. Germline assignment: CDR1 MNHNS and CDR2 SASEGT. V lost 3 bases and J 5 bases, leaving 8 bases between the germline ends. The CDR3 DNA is TGTGCCAGCAGTGATACGAGGGATCAGCCCCAGCATTTT. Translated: CASSDTRDQPQHF.

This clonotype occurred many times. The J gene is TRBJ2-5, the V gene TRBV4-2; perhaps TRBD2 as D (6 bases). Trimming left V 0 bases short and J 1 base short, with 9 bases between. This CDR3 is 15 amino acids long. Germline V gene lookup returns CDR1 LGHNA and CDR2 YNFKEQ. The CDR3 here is CASSQEGGAQETQYF. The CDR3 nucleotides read TGTGCCAGCAGCCAAGAGGGGGGTGCCCAAGAGACCCAGTACTTC.

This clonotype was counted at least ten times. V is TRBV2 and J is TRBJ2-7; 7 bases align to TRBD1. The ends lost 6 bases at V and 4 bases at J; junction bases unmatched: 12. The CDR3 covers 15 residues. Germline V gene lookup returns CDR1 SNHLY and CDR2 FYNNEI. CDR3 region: CASREDRWRGYEQYF. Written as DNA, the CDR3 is TGTGCCAGCAGGGAGGACAGGTGGCGAGGATACGAGCAGTACTTC.

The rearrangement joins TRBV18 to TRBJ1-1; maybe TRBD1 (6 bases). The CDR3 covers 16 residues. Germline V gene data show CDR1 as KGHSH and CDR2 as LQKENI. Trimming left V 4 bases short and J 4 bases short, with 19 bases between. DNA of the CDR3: TGTGCCAGCTCACTCATCAACACAGGGCGGGCCACTGAAGCTTTCTTT. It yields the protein CASSLINTGRATEAFF. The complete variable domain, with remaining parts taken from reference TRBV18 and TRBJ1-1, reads NAGVMQNPRHLVRRRGQEARLRCSPMKGHSHVYWYRQLPEEGLKFMVYLQKENIIDESGMPKERFSAEFPKEGPSILRIQQVVRGDSAAYFCASSLINTGRATEAFFGQGTRLTVV.